This entry concerns a single T cell receptor (beta chain). The antigen is unknown. The source of the sample is a study of beta chain features in type 1 diabetes. Staining for CD45RO/CCR7/CD25/CD127/CD95/CD27 allowed sorting of CD4+ naive, central memory, regulatory and stem cell-like memory cells. General study findings and limits: HLA effects on TCRB rearrangement stayed unresolved here.

Expressed TCRB transcripts were sequenced because the entire RNA isolate underwent reverse transcription. Some clones are missing from TCRdb's copy, which holds only in-frame ones; the method was immunoSEQ multiplex PCR. Among about 320,000 clones listed, about 15% were seen once. Sequenced input: central memory CD4+ T cells from blood. The clonotype originates from a man aged 25-45 years in good health.

The CDR3 sequence is CASSKRDRERDGYTF. CDR3 DNA: TGTGCCAGCAGCAAAAGGGACAGGGAGAGGGATGGCTACACCTTC. The chain couples TRBV9 to TRBJ1-2; 9 positions agree with TRBD1. Germline V gene lookup returns CDR1 SGDLS and CDR2 YYNGEE. CDR3 length equals 15 residues. The V and J ends lost 4 bases and 6 bases, in that order; junction bases with no gene match: 10.